The 24 T cell receptor beta chains below were found in one sample sequenced in a study of cytomegalovirus exposure and HLA in healthy donors. Measured with immunoSEQ multiplex PCR; TCRdb has only the in-frame clones, and not every one. The profile shows some 170,000 clones, around 86% of them singletons. Sequencing was carried out using PBMCs. These receptors were collected from a man aged 18-30 years in good health and CMV-seropositive.

The chain is built from TRBV5-1 and TRBJ2-7; 8 bases line up with TRBD1. This CDR3 region has 16 residues. Per germline, CDR1 SGHRS and CDR2 YFSETQ. Trimming removed 7 bases from V and 3 bases from J; junction bases left unmatched: 15. CDR3 loop: CASAVWWDRLLYEQYF. CDR3 sequence (DNA): TGCGCCAGCGCAGTGTGGTGGGACAGGTTACTCTACGAGCAGTACTTC.

The chain has TRBV19 and TRBJ2-1; 7 bases align to TRBD2. Germline V lookup: CDR1 LNHDA, CDR2 SQIVND (reference sequence). Losses at the gene ends were 4 bases for V and 1 base for J; bases not matched to a gene: 7. CDR3 length: 16 residues. The CDR3 nucleotides are TGTGCCAGTAGTAGCGGACTAGAATGGTCCTACAATGAGCAGTTCTTC. This gives the protein CASSSGLEWSYNEQFF.

The chain couples TRBV5-6 to TRBJ2-3; D might be TRBD2 (6 bases). Looked up from germline, CDR1 is SGHDT and CDR2 is YYEEEE. V was clipped by 0 bases and J by 3 bases, with 11 bases between them. There are 15 residues in the CDR3. The DNA for the CDR3 is TGTGCCAGCAGCTTGGTCTTGGGGGGAACAGATACGCAGTATTTT. Translated: CASSLVLGGTDTQYF. The full variable domain, with the rest looked up from reference TRBV5-6 and TRBJ2-3, is DAGVTQSPTHLIKTRGQQVTLRCSPKSGHDTVSWYQQALGQGPQFIFQYYEEEERQRGNFPDRFSGHQFPNYSSELNVNALLLGDSALYLCASSLVLGGTDTQYFGPGTRLTVL.

The rearrangement links TRBV7-8 to TRBJ2-5; TRBD2 agrees at 8 bases. J lost 5 bases, V lost 5 bases, and 7 bases had no gene match. The germline V gene has CDR1 SGHVS and CDR2 FQNEAQ. This CDR3 is built from 14 residues. CDR3 nucleotide sequence: TGTGCCAGCAGCAGCAGCGGGGGAGGGGAGACCCAGTACTTC. It codes for CASSSSGGGETQYF.

The J gene is TRBJ2-7, the V gene TRBV11-2; 7 bases align to TRBD2. The ends lost 3 bases at V and 2 bases at J; junction bases unmatched: 7. This CDR3 is 15 amino acids long. Germline assignment: CDR1 SGHAT and CDR2 FQNNGV. The CDR3 sequence: CASSFGRAGAYEQYF. DNA for the CDR3: TGTGCCAGCAGCTTTGGGAGGGCGGGGGCCTACGAGCAGTACTTC.

This chain uses TRBV9 with TRBJ2-1, with 8 bases fitting TRBD1. This CDR3 has 15 amino acids. The V segment lost 3 bases and the J segment 5 bases; nucleotides outside the gene matches: 7. Germline-derived CDR1 and CDR2 are SGDLS and YYNGEE. The CDR3 DNA reads TGTGCCAGCAGCGAATGGACAGGGACTGACAATGAGCAGTTCTTC. Its translation: CASSEWTGTDNEQFF.

The chain links TRBV7-9 to TRBJ1-1; D remains ambiguous. V gave up 2 bases and J gave up 3 bases, with 22 bases separating them. Per germline, CDR1 SEHNR and CDR2 FQNEAQ (reference sequence). The CDR3 totals 18 residues. CDR3 sequence (DNA): TGTGCCAGCAGCTTAAAGTTTTTTTTGGGCAGCAACGACACTGAAGCTTTCTTT. As protein: CASSLKFFLGSNDTEAFF. The variable domain in full, with the rest retrieved from reference TRBV7-9 and TRBJ1-1, is DTGVSQNPRHKITKRGQNVTFRCDPISEHNRLYWYRQTLGQGPEFLTYFQNEAQLEKSRLLSDRFSAERPKGSFSTLEIQRTEQGDSAMYLCASSLKFFLGSNDTEAFFGQGTRLTVV.

This clone was detected a few times. V is TRBV30 and J is TRBJ1-1, with unresolved D. This CDR3 spans 14 amino acids. In germline, CDR1 is GTSNPN, CDR2 SVGIG (reference sequence). V shed 0 bases and J shed 1 base, with 9 bases lying between them. CDR3 sequence reads: CAWSVLAGNTEAFF. CDR3 in DNA: TGTGCCTGGAGTGTACTGGCAGGGAACACTGAAGCTTTCTTT.

The V call is TRBV19, the J call TRBJ2-7; D unclear. Germline V gives CDR1 LNHDA, CDR2 SQIVND (reference sequence). The ends were cut back, 4 bases at V and 0 bases at J, with 16 bases in the middle. The CDR3 length is 16 residues. The CDR3 DNA reads as TGTGCCAGTAGTAAATTCGGAGCGATTAGCTCCTACGAGCAGTACTTC. It encodes CASSKFGAISSYEQYF. The whole variable domain, filled in from reference TRBV19 and TRBJ2-7, reads DGGITQSPKYLFRKEGQNVTLSCEQNLNHDAMYWYRQDPGQGLRLIYYSQIVNDFQKGDIAEGYSVSREKKESFPLTVTSAQKNPTAFYLCASSKFGAISSYEQYFGPGTRLTVT.

V is TRBV27 and J is TRBJ1-1; the D is unclear. Germline V gene data show CDR1 as MNHEY and CDR2 as SMNVEV (reference sequence). V was pared by 2 bases and J by 7 bases, with 17 bases between. The CDR3 is made up of 15 amino acids. The DNA of the CDR3 is TGTGCCAGCAGTTTAGTTCGGACCCACGGGAGTGAAGCTTTCTTT. This gives the protein CASSLVRTHGSEAFF.

The chain combines TRBV9 with TRBJ2-1, with 7 nucleotides matching TRBD2. The V and J ends lost 4 bases and 7 bases, in that order; junction bases with no gene match: 11. CDR1 and CDR2 (germline): SGDLS, YYNGEE. The CDR3 is made up of 15 amino acids. The CDR3 coding sequence is TGTGCCAGCAGCCGGACGGGAGGTAGTAGTAATGAGCAGTTCTTC. This sequence encodes CASSRTGGSSNEQFF.

This chain connects TRBV28 to TRBJ1-1, with 7 bases lining up with TRBD1. The CDR3 extends over 15 amino acids. CDR1 and CDR2 from the germline V gene are MDHEN and SYDVKM. V trimming: 6 bases; J trimming: 3 bases; junction bases outside the gene matches: 10. CDR3 sequence reads: CASRPLWGQHTEAFF. DNA of the CDR3: TGTGCCAGCAGACCTCTGTGGGGACAGCACACTGAAGCTTTCTTT.

The CDR3 is CASSPPGTGMAETQYF. CDR3 in DNA: TGTGCCAGCTCACCACCGGGTACAGGGATGGCGGAGACCCAGTACTTC. The V and J genes are TRBV18 and TRBJ2-5; possibly TRBD1 for D (6 bases). Looked up from germline, CDR1 is KGHSH and CDR2 is LQKENI. The CDR3 is made up of 16 amino acids. V was trimmed by 0 bases and J by 5 bases, leaving 16 bases between them.

The J gene is TRBJ1-1, the V gene TRBV30; D is perhaps TRBD1 (5 bases). Trimming shortened V by 1 base and J by 11 bases, and 11 bases separated the two germline ends. Germline CDR1 GTSNPN, CDR2 SVGIG (reference sequence). The CDR3 has 11 amino acids. The CDR3 is CAWSEGFLAFF. CDR3 DNA: TGTGCCTGGAGTGAGGGGTTTTTGGCTTTCTTT. Full variable domain (outside the CDR3, taken from reference TRBV30 and TRBJ1-1): SQTIHQWPATLVQPVGSPLSLECTVEGTSNPNLYWYRQAAGRGLQLLFYSVGIGQISSEVPQNLSASRPQDRQFILSSKKLLLSDSGFYLCAWSEGFLAFFGQGTRLTVV.

There are a few counts of this clone. The chain couples TRBV7-2 to TRBJ2-1; 7 bases map to TRBD1. CDR3 length equals 14 residues. The germline gives CDR1 SGHTA, CDR2 FQGNSA. V shed 6 bases and J 3 bases; nucleotides not matched to a gene: 5. The CDR3, as DNA: TGTGCCAGCAGTACAGGGGACCTCTACAATGAGCAGTTCTTC. Translation: CASSTGDLYNEQFF.

This chain connects TRBV7-3 to TRBJ2-1; the D gene is possibly TRBD2 (5 bases). CDR1 SGHTA and CDR2 FQGTGA come from the germline V gene. V dropped 5 bases and J dropped 1 base, with 12 bases sitting between them. The CDR3 has 15 residues. This CDR3 is CASSPWGASYNEQFF. The CDR3 coding sequence is TGTGCCAGCAGCCCATGGGGAGCGTCCTACAATGAGCAGTTCTTC.

V usage is TRBV2 and J usage is TRBJ2-3; D remains ambiguous. CDR1 and CDR2 from the germline V gene are SNHLY and FYNNEI. The CDR3 is made up of 17 amino acids. V was cut by 5 bases and J by 3 bases, with 21 bases left in between. DNA for the CDR3: TGTGCCAGCAGTTCCCGGTCTTTTAGTAGCCGTACAGATACGCAGTATTTT. Its protein product is CASSSRSFSSRTDTQYF.

The rearrangement links TRBV4-3 to TRBJ2-7; 10 nucleotides agree with TRBD1. CDR3 length: 15 amino acids. CDR1 and CDR2 (germline): LGHNA, YSLEER. The trim removed 5 bases at V and 3 bases at J, leaving 7 bases unmatched. DNA for the CDR3: TGCGCCAGCAGCACAGGGACAGGGGTTTTCTACGAGCAGTACTTC. It codes for CASSTGTGVFYEQYF.

There are a few counts of this clone. The J gene is TRBJ2-7, the V gene TRBV7-6; 7 bases agree with TRBD1. CDR3 size: 12 residues. Per germline, CDR1 SGHVS and CDR2 FNYEAQ. V lost 5 bases and J lost 3; bases outside the gene matches: 1. The CDR3 nucleotides are TGTGCCAGCAGCCCAGGGGGCTACGAGCAGTACTTC. Its translation is CASSPGGYEQYF.

This clone has a single count. V usage is TRBV4-3 and J usage is TRBJ2-3; 8 bases agree with TRBD2. The V gene's germline CDR1 is LGHNA and CDR2 YSLEER. The trim removed 8 bases at V and 5 bases at J, leaving 12 bases unmatched. The CDR3 runs to 15 residues. CDR3 coding DNA: TGCGCCAGCTCCCCCCGTGCGGCGGGAGGAGATACGCAGTATTTT. It specifies CASSPRAAGGDTQYF.

This sequence joins TRBV4-2 and TRBJ2-2; a possible D gene is TRBD1 (6 bases). Germline lookup yields CDR1 LGHNA and CDR2 YNFKEQ. The CDR3 spans 15 residues. Trimming left V 0 bases short and J 5 bases short, with 10 bases between. CDR3 sequence reads: CASSQDRGKTGELFF. The CDR3 coding sequence is TGTGCCAGCAGCCAAGATAGGGGGAAGACCGGGGAGCTGTTTTTT.

This chain connects TRBV27 to TRBJ2-1; a weak D match, TRBD2 (5 bases). This CDR3 has 17 residues. Between the trimmed V and J ends, which lost 5 bases and 4 bases, there was a span of 21 bases. Germline V gives CDR1 MNHEY, CDR2 SMNVEV (reference sequence). This CDR3 is CASSKLRSGSGYNEQFF. The DNA for the CDR3 is TGTGCCAGCAGTAAATTGCGGTCCGGTTCGGGATACAATGAGCAGTTCTTC.

The chain uses TRBV29-1 and TRBJ2-7; TRBD1 matches 8 bases. V was pared by 4 bases and J by 3 bases, with 11 bases of the junction left unmatched. Germline lookup yields CDR1 SQVTM and CDR2 ANQGSEA. The CDR3 is 15 amino acids. The CDR3 DNA reads TGCAGCGTTGGGATCGGAGCAGGGGGCGTCTACGAGCAGTACTTC. This sequence encodes CSVGIGAGGVYEQYF.

The V and J genes are TRBV7-8 and TRBJ1-5; TRBD1 might be the D (6 bases). The germline V gene encodes CDR1 SGHVS and CDR2 FQNEAQ. The CDR3 has 14 amino acids. The V end was cut by 5 bases, the J end by 0 bases, with 8 bases between. The CDR3 DNA follows: TGTGCCAGCAGCCCGGACAGTAGCAATCAGCCCCAGCATTTT. Translated: CASSPDSSNQPQHF. Supplemented by reference TRBV7-8 and TRBJ1-5, the full variable domain reads GAGVSQSPRYKVAKRGQDVALRCDPISGHVSLFWYQQALGQGPEFLTYFQNEAQLDKSGLPSDRFFAERPEGSVSTLKIQRTQQEDSAVYLCASSPDSSNQPQHFGDGTRLSIL.